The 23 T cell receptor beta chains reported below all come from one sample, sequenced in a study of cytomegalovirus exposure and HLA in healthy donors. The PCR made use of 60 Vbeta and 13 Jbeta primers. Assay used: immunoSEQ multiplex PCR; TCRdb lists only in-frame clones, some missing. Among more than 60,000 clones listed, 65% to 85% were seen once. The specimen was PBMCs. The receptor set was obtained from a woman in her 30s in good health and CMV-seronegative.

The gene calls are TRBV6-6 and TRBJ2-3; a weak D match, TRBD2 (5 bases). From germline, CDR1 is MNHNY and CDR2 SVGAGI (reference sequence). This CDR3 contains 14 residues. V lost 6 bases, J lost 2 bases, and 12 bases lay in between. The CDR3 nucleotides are TGTGCCAGCAGCCGGAGGCAGCTCACAGATACGCAGTATTTT. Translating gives CASSRRQLTDTQYF.

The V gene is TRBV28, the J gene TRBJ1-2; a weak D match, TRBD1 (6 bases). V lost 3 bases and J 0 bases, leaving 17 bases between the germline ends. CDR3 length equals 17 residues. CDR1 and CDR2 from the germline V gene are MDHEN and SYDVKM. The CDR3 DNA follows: TGTGCCAGCAGTTTCCCCTTAGGACAGCCTGCTAACTATGGCTACACCTTC. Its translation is CASSFPLGQPANYGYTF.

CDR3 nucleotide sequence: TGTGCCAGCAGCTTGGAGTCTCGGGGGGCTGGAACGCAGTATTTT. This gives the protein CASSLESRGAGTQYF. The chain recombines TRBV5-6 with TRBJ2-3; D may be TRBD2 (7 bases). CDR1 is SGHDT, CDR2 YYEEEE, per germline. CDR3 length: 15 amino acids. Trimming removed 0 bases at V and 9 bases at J, with 17 bases between.

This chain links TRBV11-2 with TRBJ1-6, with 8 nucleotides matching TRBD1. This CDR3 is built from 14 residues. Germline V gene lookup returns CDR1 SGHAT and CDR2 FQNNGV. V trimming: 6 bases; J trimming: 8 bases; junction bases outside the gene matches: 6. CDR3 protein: CASRGGRGHSPLHF. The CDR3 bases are TGTGCCAGCAGGGGGGGCAGGGGGCATTCACCCCTCCACTTT.

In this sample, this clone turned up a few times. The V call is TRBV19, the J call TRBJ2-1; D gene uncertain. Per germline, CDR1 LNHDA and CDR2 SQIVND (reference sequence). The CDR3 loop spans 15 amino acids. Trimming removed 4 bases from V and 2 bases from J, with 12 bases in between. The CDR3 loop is CASSSEQPAYNEQFF. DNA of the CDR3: TGTGCCAGTAGTAGTGAACAGCCTGCCTACAATGAGCAGTTCTTC.

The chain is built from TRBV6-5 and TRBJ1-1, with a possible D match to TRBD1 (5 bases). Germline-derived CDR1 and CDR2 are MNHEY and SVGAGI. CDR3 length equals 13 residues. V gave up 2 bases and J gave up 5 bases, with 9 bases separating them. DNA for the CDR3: TGTGCCAGCAGTTACCCCGGGGGGACTGAAGCTTTCTTT. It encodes CASSYPGGTEAFF.

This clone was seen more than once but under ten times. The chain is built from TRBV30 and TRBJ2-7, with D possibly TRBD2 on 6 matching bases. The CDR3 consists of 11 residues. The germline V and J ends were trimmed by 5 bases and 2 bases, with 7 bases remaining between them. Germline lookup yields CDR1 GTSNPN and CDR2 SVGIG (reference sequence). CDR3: CAWGLTYEQYV. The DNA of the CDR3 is TGTGCCTGGGGACTAACCTACGAGCAGTACGTC.

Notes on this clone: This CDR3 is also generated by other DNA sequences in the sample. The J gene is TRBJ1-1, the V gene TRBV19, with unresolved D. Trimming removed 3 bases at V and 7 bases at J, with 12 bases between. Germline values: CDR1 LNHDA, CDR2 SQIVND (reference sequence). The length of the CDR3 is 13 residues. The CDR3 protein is CASSISPSSEAFF. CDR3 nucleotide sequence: TGTGCCAGTAGTATCTCCCCTAGCAGTGAAGCTTTCTTT.

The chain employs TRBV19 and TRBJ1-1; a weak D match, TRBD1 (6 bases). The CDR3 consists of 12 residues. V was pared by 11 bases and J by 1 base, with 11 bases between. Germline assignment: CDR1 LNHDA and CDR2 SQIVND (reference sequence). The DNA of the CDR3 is TGTGCCTCCGGGACACCGAACACTGAAGCTTTCTTT. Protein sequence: CASGTPNTEAFF.

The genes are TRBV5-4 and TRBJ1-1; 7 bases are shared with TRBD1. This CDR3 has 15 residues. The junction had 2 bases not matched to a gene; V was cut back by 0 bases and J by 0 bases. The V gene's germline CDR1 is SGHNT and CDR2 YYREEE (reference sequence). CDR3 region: CASSLVGTVNTEAFF. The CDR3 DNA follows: TGTGCCAGCAGCTTGGTGGGGACAGTGAACACTGAAGCTTTCTTT.

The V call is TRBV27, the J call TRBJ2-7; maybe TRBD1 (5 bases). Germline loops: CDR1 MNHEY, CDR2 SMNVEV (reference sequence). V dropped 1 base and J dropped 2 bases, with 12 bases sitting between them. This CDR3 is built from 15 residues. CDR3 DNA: TGTGCCAGCAGTTTATTAGGGGTAGGGCCCTACGAGCAGTACTTC. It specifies CASSLLGVGPYEQYF.

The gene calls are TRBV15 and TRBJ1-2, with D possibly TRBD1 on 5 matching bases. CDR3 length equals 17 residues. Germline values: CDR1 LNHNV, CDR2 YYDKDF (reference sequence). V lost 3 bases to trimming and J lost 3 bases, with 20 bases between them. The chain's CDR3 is CATSRVWTSRGDYGYTF. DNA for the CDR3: TGTGCCACCAGCAGGGTCTGGACATCTCGTGGGGACTATGGCTACACCTTC.

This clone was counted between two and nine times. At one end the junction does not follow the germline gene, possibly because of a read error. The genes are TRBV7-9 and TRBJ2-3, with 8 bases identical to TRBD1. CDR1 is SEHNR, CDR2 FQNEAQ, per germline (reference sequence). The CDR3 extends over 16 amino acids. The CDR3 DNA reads TGTTCCAGCAGCCTCGACAGGGGCGATTTGCGGGATACGCAGTATTTT. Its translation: CSSSLDRGDLRDTQYF.

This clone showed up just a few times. The CDR3 coding sequence is TGTGCCAGCAGCGTAGCGACTAGCGGGGGGTGGGAGACCCAGTACTTC. This sequence encodes CASSVATSGGWETQYF. The gene calls are TRBV9 and TRBJ2-5, with 13 bases fitting TRBD2. The V gene end was trimmed by 0 bases and the J gene end by 5 bases; junction bases not matched to a gene: 4. CDR1 is SGDLS and CDR2 is YYNGEE in the germline V gene. This CDR3 has 16 residues. Combining the CDR3 with reference TRBV9 and TRBJ2-5 gives the whole variable domain DSGVTQTPKHLITATGQRVTLRCSPRSGDLSVYWYQQSLDQGLQFLIQYYNGEERAKGNILERFSAQQFPDLHSELNLSSLELGDSALYFCASSVATSGGWETQYFGPGTRLLVL.

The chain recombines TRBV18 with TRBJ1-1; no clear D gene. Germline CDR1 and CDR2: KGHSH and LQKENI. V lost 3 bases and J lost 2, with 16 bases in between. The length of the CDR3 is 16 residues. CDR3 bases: TGTGCCAGCTCACCTAAAGGGTTGGAGGGCAACACTGAAGCTTTCTTT. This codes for CASSPKGLEGNTEAFF. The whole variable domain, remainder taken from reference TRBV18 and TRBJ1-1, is NAGVMQNPRHLVRRRGQEARLRCSPMKGHSHVYWYRQLPEEGLKFMVYLQKENIIDESGMPKERFSAEFPKEGPSILRIQQVVRGDSAAYFCASSPKGLEGNTEAFFGQGTRLTVV.

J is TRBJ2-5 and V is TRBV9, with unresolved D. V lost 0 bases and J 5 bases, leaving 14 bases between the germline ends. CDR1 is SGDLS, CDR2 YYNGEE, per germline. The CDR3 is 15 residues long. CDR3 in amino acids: CASSVADGIGETQYF. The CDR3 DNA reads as TGTGCCAGCAGCGTAGCTGACGGTATCGGGGAGACCCAGTACTTC.

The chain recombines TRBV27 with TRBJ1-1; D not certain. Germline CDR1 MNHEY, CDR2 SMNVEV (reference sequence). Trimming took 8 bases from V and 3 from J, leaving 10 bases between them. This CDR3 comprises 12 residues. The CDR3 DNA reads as TGTGCCAGCGGAGAATGGGACACTGAAGCTTTCTTT. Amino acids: CASGEWDTEAFF.

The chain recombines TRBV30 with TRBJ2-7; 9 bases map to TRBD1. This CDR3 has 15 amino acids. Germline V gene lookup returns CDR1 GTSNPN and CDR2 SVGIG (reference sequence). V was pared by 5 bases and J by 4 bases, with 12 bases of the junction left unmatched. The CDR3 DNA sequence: TGTGCCTGGGCCTCCGGACAGGGGCCGAGGTACGAGCAGTACTTC. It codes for CAWASGQGPRYEQYF.

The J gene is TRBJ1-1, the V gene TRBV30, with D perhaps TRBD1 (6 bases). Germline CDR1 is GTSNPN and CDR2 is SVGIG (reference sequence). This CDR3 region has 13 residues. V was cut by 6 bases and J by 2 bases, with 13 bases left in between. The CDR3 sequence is CACQQGRNTEAFF. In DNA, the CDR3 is TGTGCCTGCCAACAGGGCCGAAACACTGAAGCTTTCTTT.

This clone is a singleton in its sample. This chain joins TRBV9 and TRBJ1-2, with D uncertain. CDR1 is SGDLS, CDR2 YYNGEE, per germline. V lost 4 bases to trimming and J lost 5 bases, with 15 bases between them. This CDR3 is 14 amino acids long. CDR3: CASSPDMVGYGYTF. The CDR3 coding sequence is TGTGCCAGCAGCCCCGACATGGTCGGTTATGGCTACACCTTC.

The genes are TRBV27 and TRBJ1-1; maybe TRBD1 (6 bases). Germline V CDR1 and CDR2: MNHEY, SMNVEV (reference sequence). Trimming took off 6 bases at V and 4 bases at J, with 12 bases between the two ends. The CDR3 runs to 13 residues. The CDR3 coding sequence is TGTGCCAGCAGCCGTAGGGGGGGCACTGAAGCTTTCTTT. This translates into CASSRRGGTEAFF.

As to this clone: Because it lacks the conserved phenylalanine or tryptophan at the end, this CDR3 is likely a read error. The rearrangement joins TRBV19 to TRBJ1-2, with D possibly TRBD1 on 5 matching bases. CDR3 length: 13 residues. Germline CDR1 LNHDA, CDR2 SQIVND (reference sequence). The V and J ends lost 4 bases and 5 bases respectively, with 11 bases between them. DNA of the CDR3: TGTGCCAGTAGTACTGGGGCCTCTTATGGCTACACCCTC. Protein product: CASSTGASYGYTL.

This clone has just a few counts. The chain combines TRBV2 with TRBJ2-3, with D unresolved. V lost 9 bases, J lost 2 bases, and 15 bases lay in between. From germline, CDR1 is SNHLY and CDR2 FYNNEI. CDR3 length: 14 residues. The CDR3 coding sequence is TGTGCCAGATCACCGAGTTCCTACACAGATACGCAGTATTTT. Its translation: CARSPSSYTDTQYF.